This note documents a single TCR beta chain sequence. What it recognizes is unknown. The record originates from a study of shared clonotypes between healthy human individuals. Running of the assay took place at deep level. Method: immunoSEQ multiplex PCR; TCRdb's copy keeps in-frame clones and lacks some. Of roughly 680,000 clones listed, over 60% are singletons. Germline V gene lookup returns CDR1 SGHAT and CDR2 FQNNGV. The germline V and J ends were trimmed by 5 bases and 7 bases, with 17 bases remaining between them. This CDR3 has 14 amino acids. Study-level points and caveats: It was the non-shared clonotypes that had lower generation probabilities than clonotypes shared by all four donors. Limitation of the genetic and exposure-history diversity represented came from the few donors.

The V call is TRBV11-2, the J call TRBJ1-2; D perhaps matches TRBD1 (5 bases). The sequenced material came from memory CD4+ T cells sorted from blood. As to subset: CD45RA-negative fraction. The TCR comes from a woman in her 30s in good health. The CDR3 sequence is CASSPYAGMSGYTF. CDR3 nucleotides: TGTGCCAGCAGCCCATACGCAGGGATGTCTGGCTACACCTTC.